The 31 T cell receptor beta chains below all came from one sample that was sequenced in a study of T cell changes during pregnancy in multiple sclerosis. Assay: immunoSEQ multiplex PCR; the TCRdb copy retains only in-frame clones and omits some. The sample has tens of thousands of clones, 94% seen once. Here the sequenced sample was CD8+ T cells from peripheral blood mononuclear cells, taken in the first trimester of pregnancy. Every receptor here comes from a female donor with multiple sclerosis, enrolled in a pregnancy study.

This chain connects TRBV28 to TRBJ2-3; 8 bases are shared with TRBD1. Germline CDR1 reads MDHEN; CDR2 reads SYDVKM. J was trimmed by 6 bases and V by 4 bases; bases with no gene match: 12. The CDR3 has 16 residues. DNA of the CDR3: TGTGCCAGCAGTTACCCGGGGCAGGGGGCTTTGGATACGCAGTATTTT. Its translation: CASSYPGQGALDTQYF.

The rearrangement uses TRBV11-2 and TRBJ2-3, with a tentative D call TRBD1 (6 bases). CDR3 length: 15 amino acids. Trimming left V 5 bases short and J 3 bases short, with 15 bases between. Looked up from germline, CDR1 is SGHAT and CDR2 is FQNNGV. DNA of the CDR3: TGTGCCAGCAGCACCCCACAGGGTAGGACAGATACGCAGTATTTT. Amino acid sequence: CASSTPQGRTDTQYF.

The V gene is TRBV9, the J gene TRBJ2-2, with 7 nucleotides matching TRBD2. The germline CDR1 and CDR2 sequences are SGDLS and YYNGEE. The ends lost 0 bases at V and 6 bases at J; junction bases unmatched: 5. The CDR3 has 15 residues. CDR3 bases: TGTGCCAGCAGCGTAGCTTCAGCGGGGCCCGGGGAGCTGTTTTTT. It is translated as CASSVASAGPGELFF.

The CDR3, as DNA: TGTGCCAGCAGCTCCCGGACAGGGGGAGACAATCAGCCCCAGCATTTT. Amino acid sequence: CASSSRTGGDNQPQHF. This chain joins TRBV25-1 and TRBJ1-5, with TRBD1 identical over 10 bases. Germline CDR1 MGHDK, CDR2 SYGVNS. The length of the CDR3 is 16 residues. After removal of 6 bases from V and 3 bases from J, the junction contained 8 bases not matched to a gene.

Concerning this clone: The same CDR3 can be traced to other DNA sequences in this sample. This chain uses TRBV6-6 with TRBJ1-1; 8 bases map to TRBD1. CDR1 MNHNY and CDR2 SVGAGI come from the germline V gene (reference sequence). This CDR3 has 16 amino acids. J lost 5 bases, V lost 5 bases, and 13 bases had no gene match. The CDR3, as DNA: TGTGCCAGCAGTCTCAGGGGGCGAGAGGGGAGGACTGAAGCTTTCTTT. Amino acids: CASSLRGREGRTEAFF.

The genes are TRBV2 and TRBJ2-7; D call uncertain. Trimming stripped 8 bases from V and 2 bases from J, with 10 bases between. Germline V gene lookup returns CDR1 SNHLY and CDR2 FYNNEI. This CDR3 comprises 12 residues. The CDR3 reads CASSGSTYEQYF. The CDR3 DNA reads TGTGCCAGCTCAGGCAGCACCTACGAGCAGTACTTC.

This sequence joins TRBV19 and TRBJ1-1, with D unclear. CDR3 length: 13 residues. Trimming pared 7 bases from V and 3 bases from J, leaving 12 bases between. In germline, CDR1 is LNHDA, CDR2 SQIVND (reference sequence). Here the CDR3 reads CASNTGSHTEAFF. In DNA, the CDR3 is TGTGCCAGTAACACCGGGAGCCACACTGAAGCTTTCTTT. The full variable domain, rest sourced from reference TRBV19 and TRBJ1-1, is DGGITQSPKYLFRKEGQNVTLSCEQNLNHDAMYWYRQDPGQGLRLIYYSQIVNDFQKGDIAEGYSVSREKKESFPLTVTSAQKNPTAFYLCASNTGSHTEAFFGQGTRLTVV.

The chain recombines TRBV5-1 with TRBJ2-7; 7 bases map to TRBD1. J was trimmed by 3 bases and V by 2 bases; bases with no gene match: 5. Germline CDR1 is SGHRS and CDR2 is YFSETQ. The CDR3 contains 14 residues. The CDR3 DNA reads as TGCGCCAGCAGCTTCTCTGACAGGGTCTACGAGCAGTACTTC. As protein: CASSFSDRVYEQYF.

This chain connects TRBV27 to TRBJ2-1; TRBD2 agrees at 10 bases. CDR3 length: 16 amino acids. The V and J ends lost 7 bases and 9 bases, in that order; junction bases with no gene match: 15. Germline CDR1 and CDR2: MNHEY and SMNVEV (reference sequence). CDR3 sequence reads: CASTPLVASGGVEQFF. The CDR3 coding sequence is TGTGCCAGCACCCCCCTCGTGGCTAGCGGGGGTGTTGAGCAGTTCTTC.

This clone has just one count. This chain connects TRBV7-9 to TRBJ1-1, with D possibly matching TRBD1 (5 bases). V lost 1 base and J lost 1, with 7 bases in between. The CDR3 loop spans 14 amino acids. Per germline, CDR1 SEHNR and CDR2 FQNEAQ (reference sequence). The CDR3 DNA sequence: TGTGCCAGCAGCTTAGGTACAGGGAACACTGAAGCTTTCTTT. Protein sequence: CASSLGTGNTEAFF.

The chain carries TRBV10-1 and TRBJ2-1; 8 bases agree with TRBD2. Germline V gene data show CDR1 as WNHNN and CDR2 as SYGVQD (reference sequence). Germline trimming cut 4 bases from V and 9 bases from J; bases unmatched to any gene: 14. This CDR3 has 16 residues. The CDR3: CASSGGLTGGPVEQFF. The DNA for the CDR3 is TGCGCCAGCAGTGGAGGACTAACGGGAGGGCCCGTTGAGCAGTTCTTC.

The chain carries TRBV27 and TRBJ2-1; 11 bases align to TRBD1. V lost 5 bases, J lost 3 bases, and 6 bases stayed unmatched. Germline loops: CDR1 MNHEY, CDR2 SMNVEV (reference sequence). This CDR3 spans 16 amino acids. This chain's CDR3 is CASSPWTGGLYNEQFF. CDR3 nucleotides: TGTGCCAGCAGTCCATGGACAGGGGGCCTCTACAATGAGCAGTTCTTC.

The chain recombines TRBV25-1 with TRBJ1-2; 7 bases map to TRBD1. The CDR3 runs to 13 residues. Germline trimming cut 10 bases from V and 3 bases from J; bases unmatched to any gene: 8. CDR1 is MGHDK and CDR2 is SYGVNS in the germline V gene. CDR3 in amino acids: CATLRDSYYGYTF. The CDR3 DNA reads TGTGCCACATTACGGGACAGCTACTATGGCTACACCTTC.

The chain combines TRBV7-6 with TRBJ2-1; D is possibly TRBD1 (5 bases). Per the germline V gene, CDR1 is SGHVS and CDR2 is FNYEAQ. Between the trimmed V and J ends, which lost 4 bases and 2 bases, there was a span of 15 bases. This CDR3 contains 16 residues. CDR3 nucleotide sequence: TGTGCCAGCAGCTCCTCCCAGGGCCCGCCCTACAATGAGCAGTTCTTC. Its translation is CASSSSQGPPYNEQFF.

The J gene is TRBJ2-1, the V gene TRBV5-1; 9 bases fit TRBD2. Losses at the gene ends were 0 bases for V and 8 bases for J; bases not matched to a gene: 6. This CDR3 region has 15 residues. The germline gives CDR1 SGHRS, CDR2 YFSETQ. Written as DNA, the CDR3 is TGCGCCAGCAGCTTGGGGGCTAGCGGGATCGATGAGCAGTTCTTC. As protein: CASSLGASGIDEQFF.

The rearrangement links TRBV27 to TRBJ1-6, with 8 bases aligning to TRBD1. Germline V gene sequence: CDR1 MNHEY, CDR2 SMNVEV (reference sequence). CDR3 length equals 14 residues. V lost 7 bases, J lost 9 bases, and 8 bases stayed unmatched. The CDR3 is CASKPGQDVSPLHF. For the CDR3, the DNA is TGTGCCAGCAAACCGGGACAGGACGTTTCACCCCTCCACTTT.

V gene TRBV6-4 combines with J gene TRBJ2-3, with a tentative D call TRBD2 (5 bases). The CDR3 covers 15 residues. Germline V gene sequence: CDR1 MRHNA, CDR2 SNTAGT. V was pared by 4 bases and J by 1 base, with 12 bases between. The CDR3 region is CASSGSGGGTDTQYF. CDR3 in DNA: TGTGCCAGCAGTGGAAGCGGTGGGGGCACAGATACGCAGTATTTT.

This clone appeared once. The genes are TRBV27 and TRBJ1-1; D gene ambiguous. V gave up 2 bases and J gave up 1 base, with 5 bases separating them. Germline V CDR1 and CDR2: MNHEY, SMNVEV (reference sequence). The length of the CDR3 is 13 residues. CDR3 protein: CASSLGRNTEAFF. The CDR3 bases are TGTGCCAGCAGTTTAGGGAGGAACACTGAAGCTTTCTTT.

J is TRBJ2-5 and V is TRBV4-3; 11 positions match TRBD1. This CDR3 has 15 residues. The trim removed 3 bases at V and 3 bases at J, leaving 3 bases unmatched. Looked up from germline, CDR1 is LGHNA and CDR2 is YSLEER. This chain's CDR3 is CASSQDRGREETQYF. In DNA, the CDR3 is TGCGCCAGCAGCCAGGACAGGGGGCGCGAAGAGACCCAGTACTTC.

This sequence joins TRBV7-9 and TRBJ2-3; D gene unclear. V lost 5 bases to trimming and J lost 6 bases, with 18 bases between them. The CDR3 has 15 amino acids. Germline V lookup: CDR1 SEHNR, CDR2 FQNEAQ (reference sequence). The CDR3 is CASSPPPGSADTQYF. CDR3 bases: TGTGCCAGCAGCCCCCCGCCCGGGTCGGCCGATACGCAGTATTTT.

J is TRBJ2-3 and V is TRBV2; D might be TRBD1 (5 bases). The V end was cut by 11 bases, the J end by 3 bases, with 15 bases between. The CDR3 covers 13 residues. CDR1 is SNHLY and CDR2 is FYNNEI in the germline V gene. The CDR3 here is CAGTGESTDTQYF. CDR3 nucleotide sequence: TGTGCCGGTACAGGAGAGTCTACAGATACGCAGTATTTT.

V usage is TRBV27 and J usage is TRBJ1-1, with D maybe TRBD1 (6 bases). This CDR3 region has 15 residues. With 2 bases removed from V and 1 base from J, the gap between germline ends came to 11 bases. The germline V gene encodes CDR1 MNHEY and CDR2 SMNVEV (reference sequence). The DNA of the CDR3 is TGTGCCAGCAGTTTACTCGGACAGCCGAACACTGAAGCTTTCTTT. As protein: CASSLLGQPNTEAFF.

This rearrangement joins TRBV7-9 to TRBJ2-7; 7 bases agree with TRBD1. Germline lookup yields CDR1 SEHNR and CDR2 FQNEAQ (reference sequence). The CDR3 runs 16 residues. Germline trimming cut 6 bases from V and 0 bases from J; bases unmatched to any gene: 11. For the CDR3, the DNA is TGTGCCAGCAGATCTTCATCGGGGACAGACTCCTACGAGCAGTACTTC. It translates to CASRSSSGTDSYEQYF.

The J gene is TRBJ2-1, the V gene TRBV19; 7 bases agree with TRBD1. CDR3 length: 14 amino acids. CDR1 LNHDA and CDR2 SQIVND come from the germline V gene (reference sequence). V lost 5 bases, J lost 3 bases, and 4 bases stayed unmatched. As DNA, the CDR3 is TGTGCCAGTAGTCCGACAGGGTTCTACAATGAGCAGTTCTTC. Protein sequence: CASSPTGFYNEQFF.

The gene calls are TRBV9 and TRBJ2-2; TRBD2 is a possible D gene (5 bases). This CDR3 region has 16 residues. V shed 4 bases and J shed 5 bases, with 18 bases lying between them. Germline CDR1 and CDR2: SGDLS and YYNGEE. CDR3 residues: CASSPADGLGTGELFF. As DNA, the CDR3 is TGTGCCAGCAGCCCAGCGGACGGGTTAGGGACCGGGGAGCTGTTTTTT. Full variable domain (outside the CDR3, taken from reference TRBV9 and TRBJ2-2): DSGVTQTPKHLITATGQRVTLRCSPRSGDLSVYWYQQSLDQGLQFLIQYYNGEERAKGNILERFSAQQFPDLHSELNLSSLELGDSALYFCASSPADGLGTGELFFGEGSRLTVL.

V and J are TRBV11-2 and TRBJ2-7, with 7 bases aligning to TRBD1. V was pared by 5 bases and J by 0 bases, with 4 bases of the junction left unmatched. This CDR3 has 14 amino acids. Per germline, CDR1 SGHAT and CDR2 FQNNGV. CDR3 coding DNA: TGTGCCAGCAGCCAAGGACAGGTCTCCTACGAGCAGTACTTC. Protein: CASSQGQVSYEQYF.

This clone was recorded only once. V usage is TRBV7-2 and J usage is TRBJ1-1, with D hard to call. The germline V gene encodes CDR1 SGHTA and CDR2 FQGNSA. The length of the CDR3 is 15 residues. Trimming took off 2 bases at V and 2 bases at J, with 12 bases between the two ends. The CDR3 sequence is CASSLTWTVNTEAFF. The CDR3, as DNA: TGTGCCAGCAGCTTAACCTGGACTGTTAACACTGAAGCTTTCTTT.

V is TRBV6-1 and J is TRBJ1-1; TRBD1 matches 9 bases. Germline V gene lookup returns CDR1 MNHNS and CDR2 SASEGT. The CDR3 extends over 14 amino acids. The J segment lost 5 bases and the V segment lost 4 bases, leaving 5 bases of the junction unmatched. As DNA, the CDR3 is TGTGCCAGCAGTGGGGTGACAGGGGGTACTGAAGCTTTCTTT. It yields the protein CASSGVTGGTEAFF.

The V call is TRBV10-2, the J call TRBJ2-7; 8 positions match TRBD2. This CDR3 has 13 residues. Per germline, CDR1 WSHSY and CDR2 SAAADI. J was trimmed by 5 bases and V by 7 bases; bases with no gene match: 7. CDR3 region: CASNREGGDEQYF. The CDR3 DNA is TGCGCCAGCAATCGGGAGGGGGGGGACGAGCAGTACTTC.

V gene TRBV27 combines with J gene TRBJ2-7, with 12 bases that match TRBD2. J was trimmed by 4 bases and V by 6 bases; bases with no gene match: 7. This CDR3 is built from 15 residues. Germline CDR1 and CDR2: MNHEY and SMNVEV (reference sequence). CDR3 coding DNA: TGTGCCAGCAGCCCGGGGACTAGCGGGTATTACGAGCAGTACTTC. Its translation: CASSPGTSGYYEQYF.

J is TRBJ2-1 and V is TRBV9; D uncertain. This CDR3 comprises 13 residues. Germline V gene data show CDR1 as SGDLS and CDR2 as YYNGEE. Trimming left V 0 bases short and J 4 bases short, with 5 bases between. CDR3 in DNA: TGTGCCAGCAGCGTAGGCAGGTACAATGAGCAGTTCTTC. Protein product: CASSVGRYNEQFF.